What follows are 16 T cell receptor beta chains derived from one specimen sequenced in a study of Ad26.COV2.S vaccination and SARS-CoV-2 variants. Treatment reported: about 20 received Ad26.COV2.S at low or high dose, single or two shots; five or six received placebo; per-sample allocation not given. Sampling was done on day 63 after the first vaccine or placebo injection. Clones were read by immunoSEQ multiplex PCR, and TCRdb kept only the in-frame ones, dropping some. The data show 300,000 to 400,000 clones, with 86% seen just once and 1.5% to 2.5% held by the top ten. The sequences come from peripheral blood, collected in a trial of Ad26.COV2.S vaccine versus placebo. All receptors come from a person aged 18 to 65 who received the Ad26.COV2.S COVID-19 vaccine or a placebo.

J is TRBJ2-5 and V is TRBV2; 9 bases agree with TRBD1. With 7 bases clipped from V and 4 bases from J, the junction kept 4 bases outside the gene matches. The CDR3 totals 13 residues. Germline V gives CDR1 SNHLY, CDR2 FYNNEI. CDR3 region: CASIGTGRETQYF. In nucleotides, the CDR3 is TGTGCCAGCATTGGGACAGGGCGAGAGACCCAGTACTTC.

The CDR3 loop is CASSLAQGKATDTQYF. The CDR3 bases are TGCGCCAGCAGCTTGGCCCAGGGTAAGGCCACAGATACGCAGTATTTT. The chain recombines TRBV5-1 with TRBJ2-3; the D gene is possibly TRBD1 (5 bases). CDR1 and CDR2 from the germline V gene are SGHRS and YFSETQ. Trimming stripped 0 bases from V and 2 bases from J, with 13 bases between. This CDR3 comprises 16 residues.

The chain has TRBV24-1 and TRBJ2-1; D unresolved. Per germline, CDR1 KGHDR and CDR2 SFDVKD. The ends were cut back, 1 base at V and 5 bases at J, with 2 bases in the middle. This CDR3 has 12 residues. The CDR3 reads CATSDFNNEQFF. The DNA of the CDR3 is TGTGCCACCAGTGATTTTAACAATGAGCAGTTCTTC.

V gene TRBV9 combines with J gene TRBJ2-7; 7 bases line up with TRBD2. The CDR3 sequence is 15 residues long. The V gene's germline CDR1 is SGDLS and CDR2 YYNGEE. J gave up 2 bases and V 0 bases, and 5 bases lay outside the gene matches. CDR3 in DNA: TGTGCCAGCAGCGTAGGTGGGGCGGGGGCCTACGAGCAGTACTTC. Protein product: CASSVGGAGAYEQYF.

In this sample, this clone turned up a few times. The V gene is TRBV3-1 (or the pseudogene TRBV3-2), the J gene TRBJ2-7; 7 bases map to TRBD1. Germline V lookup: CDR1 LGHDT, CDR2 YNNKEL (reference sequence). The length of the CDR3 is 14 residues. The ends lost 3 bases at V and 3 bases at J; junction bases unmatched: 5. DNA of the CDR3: TGTGCCAGCAGCCACCCGGGACAGAACTACGAGCAGTACTTC. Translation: CASSHPGQNYEQYF.

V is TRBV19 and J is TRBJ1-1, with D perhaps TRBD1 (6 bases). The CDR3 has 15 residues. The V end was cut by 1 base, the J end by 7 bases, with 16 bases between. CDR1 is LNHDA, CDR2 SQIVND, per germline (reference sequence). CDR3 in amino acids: CASSIGGGPTFEAFF. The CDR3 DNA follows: TGTGCCAGTAGTATAGGAGGGGGGCCCACTTTTGAAGCTTTCTTT.

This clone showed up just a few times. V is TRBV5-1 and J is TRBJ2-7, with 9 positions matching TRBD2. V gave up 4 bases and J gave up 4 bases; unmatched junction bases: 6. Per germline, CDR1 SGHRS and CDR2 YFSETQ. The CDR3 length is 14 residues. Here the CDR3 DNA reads TGCGCCAGCAGCGAAACGACTAGCGGTTACGAGCAGTACTTC. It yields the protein CASSETTSGYEQYF.

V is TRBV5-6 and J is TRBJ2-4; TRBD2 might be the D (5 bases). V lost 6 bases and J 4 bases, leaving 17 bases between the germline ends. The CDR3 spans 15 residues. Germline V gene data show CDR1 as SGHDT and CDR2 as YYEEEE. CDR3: CASTPGRTPKNIQYF. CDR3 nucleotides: TGTGCCAGCACCCCTGGGAGAACACCTAAAAACATTCAGTACTTC.

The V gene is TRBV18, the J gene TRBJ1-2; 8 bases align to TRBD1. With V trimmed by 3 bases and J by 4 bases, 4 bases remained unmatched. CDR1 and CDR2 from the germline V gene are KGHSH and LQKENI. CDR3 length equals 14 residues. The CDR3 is CASSPTGDLYGYTF. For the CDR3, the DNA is TGTGCCAGCTCACCGACAGGGGATCTCTATGGCTACACCTTC.

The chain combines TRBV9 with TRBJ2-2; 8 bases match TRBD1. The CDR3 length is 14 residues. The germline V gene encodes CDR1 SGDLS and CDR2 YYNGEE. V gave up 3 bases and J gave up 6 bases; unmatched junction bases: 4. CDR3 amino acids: CASSGGQGAGELFF. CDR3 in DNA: TGTGCCAGCAGCGGAGGACAGGGTGCCGGGGAGCTGTTTTTT.

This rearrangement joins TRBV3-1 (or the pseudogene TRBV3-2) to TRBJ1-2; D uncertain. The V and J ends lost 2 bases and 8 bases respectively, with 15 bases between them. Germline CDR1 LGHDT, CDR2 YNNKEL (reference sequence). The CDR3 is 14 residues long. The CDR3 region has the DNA TGTGCCAGCAGCCAAAGTCTTCCCCCGGGGGGCTACACCTTC. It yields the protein CASSQSLPPGGYTF.

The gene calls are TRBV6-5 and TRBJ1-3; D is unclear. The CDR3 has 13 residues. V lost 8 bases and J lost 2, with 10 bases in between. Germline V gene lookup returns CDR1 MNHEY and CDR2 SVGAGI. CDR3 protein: CASGQAPGNTIYF. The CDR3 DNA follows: TGTGCCAGCGGCCAGGCTCCTGGAAACACCATATATTTT.

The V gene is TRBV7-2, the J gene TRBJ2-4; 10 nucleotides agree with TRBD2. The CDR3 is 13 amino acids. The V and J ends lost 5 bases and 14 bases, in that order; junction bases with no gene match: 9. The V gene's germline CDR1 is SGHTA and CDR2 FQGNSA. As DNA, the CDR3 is TGTGCCAGCAGCCCCAGGACTAGCGGCACGGAGTACTTC. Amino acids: CASSPRTSGTEYF.

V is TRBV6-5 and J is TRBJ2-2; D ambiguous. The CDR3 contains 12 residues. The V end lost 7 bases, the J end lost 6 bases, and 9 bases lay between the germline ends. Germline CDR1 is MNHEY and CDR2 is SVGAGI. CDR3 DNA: TGTGCCAGCAACGTTTTTCCCGGGGAGCTGTTTTTT. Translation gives CASNVFPGELFF.

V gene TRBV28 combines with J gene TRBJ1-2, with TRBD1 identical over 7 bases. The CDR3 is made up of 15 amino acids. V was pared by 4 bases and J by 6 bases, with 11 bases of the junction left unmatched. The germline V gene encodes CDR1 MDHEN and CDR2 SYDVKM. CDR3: CASSYRPQTGNGYTF. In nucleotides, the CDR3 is TGTGCCAGCAGTTACCGACCGCAGACAGGGAATGGCTACACCTTC.

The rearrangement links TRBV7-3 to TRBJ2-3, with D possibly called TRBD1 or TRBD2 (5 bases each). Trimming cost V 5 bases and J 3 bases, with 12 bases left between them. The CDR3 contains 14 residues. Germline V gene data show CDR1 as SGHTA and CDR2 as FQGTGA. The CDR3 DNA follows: TGTGCCAGCAGCCCGCTGGGGGAGACAGATACGCAGTATTTT. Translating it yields CASSPLGETDTQYF.